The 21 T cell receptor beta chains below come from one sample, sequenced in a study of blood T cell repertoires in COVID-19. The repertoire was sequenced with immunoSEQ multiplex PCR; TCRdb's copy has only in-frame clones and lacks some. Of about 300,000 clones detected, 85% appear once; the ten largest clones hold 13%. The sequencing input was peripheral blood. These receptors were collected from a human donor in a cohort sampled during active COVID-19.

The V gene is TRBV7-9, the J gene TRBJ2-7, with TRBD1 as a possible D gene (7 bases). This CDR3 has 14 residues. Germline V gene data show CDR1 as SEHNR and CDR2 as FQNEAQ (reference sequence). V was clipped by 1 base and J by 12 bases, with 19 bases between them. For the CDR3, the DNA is TGTGCCAGCAGCTTAGAGGAGGGGGCGCAGAAAGGGTACTTC. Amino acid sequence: CASSLEEGAQKGYF. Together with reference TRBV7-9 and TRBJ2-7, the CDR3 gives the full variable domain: DTGVSQNPRHKITKRGQNVTFRCDPISEHNRLYWYRQTLGQGPEFLTYFQNEAQLEKSRLLSDRFSAERPKGSFSTLEIQRTEQGDSAMYLCASSLEEGAQKGYFGPGTRLTVT.

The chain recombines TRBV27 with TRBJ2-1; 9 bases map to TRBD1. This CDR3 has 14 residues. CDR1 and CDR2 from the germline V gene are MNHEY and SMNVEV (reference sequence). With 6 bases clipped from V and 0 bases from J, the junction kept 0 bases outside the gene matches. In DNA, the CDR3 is TGTGCCAGCAGGACAGGGGGCTCCTACAATGAGCAGTTCTTC. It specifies CASRTGGSYNEQFF.

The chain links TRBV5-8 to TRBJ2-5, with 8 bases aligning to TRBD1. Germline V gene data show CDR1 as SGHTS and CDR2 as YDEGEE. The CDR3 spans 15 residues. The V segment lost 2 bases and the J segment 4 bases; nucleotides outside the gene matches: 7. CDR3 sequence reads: CASSFVGDRGETQYF. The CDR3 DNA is TGTGCCAGCAGCTTCGTTGGAGACAGGGGAGAGACCCAGTACTTC.

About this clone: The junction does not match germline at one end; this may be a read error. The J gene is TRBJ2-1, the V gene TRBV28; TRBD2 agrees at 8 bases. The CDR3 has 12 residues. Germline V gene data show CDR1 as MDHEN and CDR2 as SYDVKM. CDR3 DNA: TGCCTGAGCGGGAGAGGGGACAATGAGCAGTTCTTC. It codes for CLSGRGDNEQFF.

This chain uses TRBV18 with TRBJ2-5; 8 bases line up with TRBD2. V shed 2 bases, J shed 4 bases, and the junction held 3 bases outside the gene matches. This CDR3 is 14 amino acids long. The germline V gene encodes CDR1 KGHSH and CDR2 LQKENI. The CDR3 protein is CASSPSSGGETQYF. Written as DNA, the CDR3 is TGTGCCAGCTCACCATCCAGCGGGGGAGAGACCCAGTACTTC. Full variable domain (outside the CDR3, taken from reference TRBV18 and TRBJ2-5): NAGVMQNPRHLVRRRGQEARLRCSPMKGHSHVYWYRQLPEEGLKFMVYLQKENIIDESGMPKERFSAEFPKEGPSILRIQQVVRGDSAAYFCASSPSSGGETQYFGPGTRLLVL.

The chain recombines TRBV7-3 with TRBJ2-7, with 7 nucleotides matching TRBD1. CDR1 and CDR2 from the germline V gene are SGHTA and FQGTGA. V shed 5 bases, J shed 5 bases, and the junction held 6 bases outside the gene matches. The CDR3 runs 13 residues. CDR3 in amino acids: CASSVLRGHEQYF. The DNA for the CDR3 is TGTGCCAGCAGCGTCCTTAGGGGGCACGAGCAGTACTTC. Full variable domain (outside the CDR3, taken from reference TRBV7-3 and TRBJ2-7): GAGVSQTPSNKVTEKGKYVELRCDPISGHTALYWYRQSLGQGPEFLIYFQGTGAADDSGLPNDRFFAVRPEGSVSTLKIQRTERGDSAVYLCASSVLRGHEQYFGPGTRLTVT.

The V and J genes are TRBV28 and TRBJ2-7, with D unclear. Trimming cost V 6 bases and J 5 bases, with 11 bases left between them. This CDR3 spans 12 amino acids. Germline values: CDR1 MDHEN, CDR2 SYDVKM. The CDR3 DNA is TGTGCCAGCAGGGTCGCTACCGACGAGCAGTACTTC. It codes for CASRVATDEQYF.

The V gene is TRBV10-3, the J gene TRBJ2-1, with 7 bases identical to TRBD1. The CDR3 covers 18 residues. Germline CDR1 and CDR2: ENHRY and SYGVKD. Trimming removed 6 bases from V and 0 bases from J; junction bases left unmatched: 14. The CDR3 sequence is CAISSSTGTGSSYNEQFF. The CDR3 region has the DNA TGTGCCATCAGCTCCTCGACAGGGACGGGTAGCTCCTACAATGAGCAGTTCTTC.

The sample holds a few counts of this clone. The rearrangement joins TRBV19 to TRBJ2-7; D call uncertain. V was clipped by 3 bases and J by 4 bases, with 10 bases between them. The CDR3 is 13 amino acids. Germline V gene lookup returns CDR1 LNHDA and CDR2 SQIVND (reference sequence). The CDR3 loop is CASSIGSGYEQYF. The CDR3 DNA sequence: TGTGCCAGTAGTATCGGTTCCGGGTACGAGCAGTACTTC.

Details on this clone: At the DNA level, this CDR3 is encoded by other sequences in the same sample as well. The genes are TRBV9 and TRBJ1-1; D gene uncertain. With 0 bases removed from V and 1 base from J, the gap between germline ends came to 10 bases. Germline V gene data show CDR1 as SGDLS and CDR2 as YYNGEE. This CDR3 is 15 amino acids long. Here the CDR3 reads CASSVVVGGNTEAFF. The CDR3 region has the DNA TGTGCCAGCAGCGTAGTGGTGGGAGGGAACACTGAAGCTTTCTTT. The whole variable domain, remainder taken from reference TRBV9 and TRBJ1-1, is DSGVTQTPKHLITATGQRVTLRCSPRSGDLSVYWYQQSLDQGLQFLIQYYNGEERAKGNILERFSAQQFPDLHSELNLSSLELGDSALYFCASSVVVGGNTEAFFGQGTRLTVV.

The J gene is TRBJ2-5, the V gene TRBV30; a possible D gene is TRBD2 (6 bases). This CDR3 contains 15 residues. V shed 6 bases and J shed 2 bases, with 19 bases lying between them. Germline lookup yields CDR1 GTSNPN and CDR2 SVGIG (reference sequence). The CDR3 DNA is TGTGCCTGCAGCGATAGCGGTTTCCCACAAGAGACCCAGTACTTC. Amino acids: CACSDSGFPQETQYF.

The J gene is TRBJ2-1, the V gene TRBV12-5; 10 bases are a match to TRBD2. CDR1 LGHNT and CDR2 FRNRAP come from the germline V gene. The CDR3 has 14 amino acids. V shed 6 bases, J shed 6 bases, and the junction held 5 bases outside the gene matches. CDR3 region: CASGLGTSVNEQFF. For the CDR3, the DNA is TGTGCTAGTGGCCTCGGGACTAGCGTCAATGAGCAGTTCTTC.

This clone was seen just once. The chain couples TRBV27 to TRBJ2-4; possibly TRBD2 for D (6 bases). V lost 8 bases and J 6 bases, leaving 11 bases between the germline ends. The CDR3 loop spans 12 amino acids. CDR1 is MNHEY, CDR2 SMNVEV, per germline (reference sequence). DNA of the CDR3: TGTGCCAGCCGGGGGTCTGGAAACATTCAGTACTTC. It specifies CASRGSGNIQYF.

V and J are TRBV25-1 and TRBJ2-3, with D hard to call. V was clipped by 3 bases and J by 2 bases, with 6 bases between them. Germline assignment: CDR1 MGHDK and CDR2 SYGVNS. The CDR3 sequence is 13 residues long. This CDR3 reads CASSEASTDTQYF. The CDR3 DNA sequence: TGTGCCAGCAGTGAGGCCTCCACAGATACGCAGTATTTT. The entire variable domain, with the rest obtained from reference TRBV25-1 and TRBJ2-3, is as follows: EADIYQTPRYLVIGTGKKITLECSQTMGHDKMYWYQQDPGMELHLIHYSYGVNSTEKGDLSSESTVSRIRTEHFPLTLESARPSHTSQYLCASSEASTDTQYFGPGTRLTVL.

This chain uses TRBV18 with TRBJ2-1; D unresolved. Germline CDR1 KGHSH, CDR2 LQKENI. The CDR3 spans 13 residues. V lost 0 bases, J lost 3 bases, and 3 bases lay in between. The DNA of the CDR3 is TGTGCCAGCTCACCACCCCACTACAATGAGCAGTTCTTC. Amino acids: CASSPPHYNEQFF.

In DNA form, the CDR3 reads TGTGCCAGCAAGCCCTTCTCCGGTAGCTCCTACGAGCAGTACTTC. Protein sequence: CASKPFSGSSYEQYF. The chain has TRBV6-5 and TRBJ2-7; D gene ambiguous. Looked up from germline, CDR1 is MNHEY and CDR2 is SVGAGI. V was pared by 7 bases and J by 0 bases, with 16 bases between. The CDR3 totals 15 residues.

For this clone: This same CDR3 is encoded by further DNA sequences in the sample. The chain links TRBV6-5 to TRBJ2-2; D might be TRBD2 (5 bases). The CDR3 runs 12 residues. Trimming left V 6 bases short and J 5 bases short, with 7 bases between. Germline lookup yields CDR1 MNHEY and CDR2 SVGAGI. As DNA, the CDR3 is TGTGCCAGCAGGCCGGGAACCGGGGAGCTGTTTTTT. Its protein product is CASRPGTGELFF.

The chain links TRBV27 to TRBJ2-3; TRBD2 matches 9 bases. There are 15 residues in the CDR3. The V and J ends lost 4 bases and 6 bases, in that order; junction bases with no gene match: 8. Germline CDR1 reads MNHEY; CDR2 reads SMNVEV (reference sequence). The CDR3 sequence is CASSSSGRSWDTQYF. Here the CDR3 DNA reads TGTGCCAGCAGTTCGAGCGGGAGGTCATGGGATACGCAGTATTTT.

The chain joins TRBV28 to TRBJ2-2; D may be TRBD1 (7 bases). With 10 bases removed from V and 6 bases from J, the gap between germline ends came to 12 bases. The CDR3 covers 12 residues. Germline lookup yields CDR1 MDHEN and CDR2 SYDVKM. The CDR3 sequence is CATVRGAGELFF. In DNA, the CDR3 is TGTGCCACCGTCAGGGGGGCCGGGGAGCTGTTTTTT.

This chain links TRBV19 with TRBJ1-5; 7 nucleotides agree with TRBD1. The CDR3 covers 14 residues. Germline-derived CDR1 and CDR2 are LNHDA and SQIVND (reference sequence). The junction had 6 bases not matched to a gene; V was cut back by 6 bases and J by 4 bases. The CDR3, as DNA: TGTGCCAGTAGGGAGACAGGGTATAATCAGCCCCAGCATTTT. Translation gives CASRETGYNQPQHF.

DNA of the CDR3: TGTGCCAGCAGCTTAAGGGACAGTCCGTGGGAAAAACTGTTTTTT. The encoded protein is CASSLRDSPWEKLFF. The genes are TRBV11-2 and TRBJ1-4; 7 bases line up with TRBD1. V lost 2 bases, J lost 8 bases, and 8 bases stayed unmatched. Germline lookup yields CDR1 SGHAT and CDR2 FQNNGV. CDR3 length equals 15 residues.